The next 6 T cell receptor beta chains were all read from a single sample in a study of cytomegalovirus exposure and HLA in healthy donors. PCR amplification relied on 60 Vbeta primers (plus 13 Jbeta primers). Some clones are missing from TCRdb's copy, which holds only in-frame ones; the method was immunoSEQ multiplex PCR. The profile covers tens of thousands of clones, with 55% to 75% appearing a single time and roughly 11% taken by the ten largest. Sequencing input: PBMCs. The receptors were gathered from a woman aged 30 to 39 in good health and CMV-seronegative.

The CDR3 reads CASEEAFHSNQPQHF. The CDR3 nucleotides are TGCGCCAGTGAGGAGGCTTTCCATAGCAATCAGCCCCAGCATTTT. The chain uses TRBV10-1 and TRBJ1-5, with D hard to call. From germline, CDR1 is WNHNN and CDR2 SYGVQD (reference sequence). This CDR3 has 15 residues. V was cut by 9 bases and J by 0 bases, with 15 bases left in between.

This sequence joins TRBV16 and TRBJ2-3; possibly TRBD1 for D (5 bases). V dropped 1 base and J dropped 3 bases, with 17 bases sitting between them. CDR1 and CDR2 from the germline V gene are KGHSY and FQNENV. The CDR3 covers 17 residues. The chain's CDR3 is CASSQFMRQIGTDTQYF. As DNA, the CDR3 is TGTGCCAGCAGCCAATTTATGCGACAGATCGGGACAGATACGCAGTATTTT.

The rearrangement uses TRBV7-2 and TRBJ1-2; 7 bases map to TRBD1. The CDR3 loop spans 12 amino acids. V trimming: 3 bases; J trimming: 7 bases; junction bases outside the gene matches: 2. CDR1 SGHTA and CDR2 FQGNSA come from the germline V gene. In DNA form, the CDR3 reads TGTGCCAGCAGCTTCGACAGGGTTGGCTACACCTTC. It codes for CASSFDRVGYTF.

By share, this clone counts as medium-sized. The rearrangement joins TRBV4-1 to TRBJ2-7, with no clear D. The CDR3 runs 15 residues. V was pared by 1 base and J by 1 base, with 11 bases between. Germline V gene data show CDR1 as MGHRA and CDR2 as YSYEKL. In DNA, the CDR3 is TGCGCCAGCAGCCAAGGACCCATCGGGTCCTACGAGCAGTACTTC. Amino acid sequence: CASSQGPIGSYEQYF.

The V and J genes are TRBV7-2 and TRBJ2-3; TRBD2 matches at 7 bases. The germline CDR1 and CDR2 sequences are SGHTA and FQGNSA. V trimming: 1 base; J trimming: 1 base; junction bases outside the gene matches: 5. This CDR3 has 16 amino acids. The CDR3 DNA reads TGTGCCAGCAGCTTAGTATGGCTAGCGGGCACAGATACGCAGTATTTT. It codes for CASSLVWLAGTDTQYF.

This rearrangement joins TRBV29-1 to TRBJ2-3; tentative D call: TRBD2 (6 bases). Trimming took off 3 bases at V and 0 bases at J, with 13 bases between the two ends. The CDR3 runs to 15 residues. The V gene's germline CDR1 is SQVTM and CDR2 ANQGSEA. As DNA, the CDR3 is TGCAGCGTTGATGATAGCGGCCTTAGCACAGATACGCAGTATTTT. Residues: CSVDDSGLSTDTQYF.